This T cell receptor beta chain was recorded in a study of blood T cell repertoires in COVID-19. Study background: Samples came from the United States, Italy and Spain, spanning acute and convalescent COVID-19. The cDNA or gDNA used as material had been derived from T cells, B-cell-depleted T cells, or PBMCs.

V lost 6 bases, J lost 4 bases, and 13 bases stayed unmatched. The CDR3 runs to 16 residues. From germline, CDR1 is SGHAT and CDR2 FQNNGV. Under the authors' procedure: Estimation of nucleated cell counts relied on the amplification of reference gene primers. Here immunoSEQ multiplex PCR was the method, and the copy in TCRdb shows in-frame clones only, minus some. V, J and clone size were drawn from that table, and D and trimming were deduced from the DNA. The data contain a few hundred thousand clones, approximately 83% of them singletons. This clone was counted between two and nine times. The clonotype was recovered from a woman aged 55-75 years with acute or convalescent COVID-19. This chain connects TRBV11-2 to TRBJ1-2; 8 nucleotides match TRBD1. The specimen sequenced was peripheral blood. The CDR3 DNA sequence: TGTGCCAGCAGTCCGCAGGGGGCGAGGTCAACCTATGGCTACACCTTC. Its protein product is CASSPQGARSTYGYTF.